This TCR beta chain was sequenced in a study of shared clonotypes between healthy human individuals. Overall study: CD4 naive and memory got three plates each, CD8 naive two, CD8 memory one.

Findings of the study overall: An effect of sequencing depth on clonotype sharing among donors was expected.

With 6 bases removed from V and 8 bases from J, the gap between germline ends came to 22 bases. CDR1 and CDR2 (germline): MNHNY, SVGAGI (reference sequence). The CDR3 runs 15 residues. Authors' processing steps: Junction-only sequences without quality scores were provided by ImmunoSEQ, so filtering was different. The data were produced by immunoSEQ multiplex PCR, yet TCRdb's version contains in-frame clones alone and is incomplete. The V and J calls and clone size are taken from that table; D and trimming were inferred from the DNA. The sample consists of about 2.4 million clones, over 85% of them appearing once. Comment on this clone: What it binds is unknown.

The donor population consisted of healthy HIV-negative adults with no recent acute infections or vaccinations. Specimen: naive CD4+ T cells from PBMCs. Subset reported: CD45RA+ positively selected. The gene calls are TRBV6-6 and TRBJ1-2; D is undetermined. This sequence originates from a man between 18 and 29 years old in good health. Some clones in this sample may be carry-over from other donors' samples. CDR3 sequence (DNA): TGTGCCAGCAGAGGACGTACCGGGCCCCCGAGAGGCTACACCTTC. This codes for CASRGRTGPPRGYTF.